This T cell receptor beta chain was sequenced for a study of human T cells and chemical hapten exposure. Overall study context: TCR yield per sample varied, mainly due to pooled library volumes. Broader study findings: Unchanged with DPC sensitization were TCRs above 1 in 1000 frequency.

Sample time point: healthy volunteer bleed at 6 weeks. Extraction yielded total RNA from whole blood (unfractionated). This clonotype was observed many times. Its antigen remains unknown. Unique molecular identifiers were linked by the library to individual cDNA molecules. Per the authors' pipeline: A per-sample median of around 100,000 TCRs was observed, with a range of about 20,000 to 700,000. TCRdb independently ran MiXCR on the RACE reads; one entry per CDR3 protein. These V and J calls originate from TCRdb's pipeline instead of the authors' own analysis. The sample consists of 65,000 to 95,000 distinct CDR3 sequences, about 8.6% of them appearing once. The sequenced material came from whole blood. This clonotype was obtained from a female donor in good health. Some clones in this sample may be carry-over from other donors' samples.

The CDR3 DNA sequence: TGCGCCAGCAGCTTATCCCCCTCAGCGGGGGCCACAGATACGCAGTATTTT. Translated: CASSLSPSAGATDTQYF. This chain uses TRBV5-1 with TRBJ2-3; 8 positions agree with TRBD2. Germline V CDR1 and CDR2: SGHRS, YFSETQ. The J segment lost 2 bases and the V segment lost 2 bases, leaving 10 bases of the junction unmatched. This CDR3 has 17 residues.